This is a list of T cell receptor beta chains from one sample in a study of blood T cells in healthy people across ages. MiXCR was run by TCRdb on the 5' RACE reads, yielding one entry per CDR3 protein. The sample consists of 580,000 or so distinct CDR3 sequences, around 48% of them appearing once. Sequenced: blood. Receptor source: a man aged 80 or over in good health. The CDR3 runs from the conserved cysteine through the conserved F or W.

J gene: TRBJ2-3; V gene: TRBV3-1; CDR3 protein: CASSQGSAGRTQYF
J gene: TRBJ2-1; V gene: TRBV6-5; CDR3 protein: CASSSRGLAGGLNEQFF
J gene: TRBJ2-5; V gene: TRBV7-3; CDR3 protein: CASSLGGQIAQTQYF
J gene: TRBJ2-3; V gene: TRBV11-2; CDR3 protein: CASSLDSDAAGTDTQYF
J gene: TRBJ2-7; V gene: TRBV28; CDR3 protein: CARRGRYEQYF
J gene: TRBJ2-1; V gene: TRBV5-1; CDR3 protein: CASSTTSGRGSEQFF
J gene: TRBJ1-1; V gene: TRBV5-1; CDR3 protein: CASSLVGRGRGEKAFF
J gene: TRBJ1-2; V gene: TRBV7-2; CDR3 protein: CASSATGGHNGYTF
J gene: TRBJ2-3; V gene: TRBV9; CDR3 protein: CASSALFGGTDTQYF
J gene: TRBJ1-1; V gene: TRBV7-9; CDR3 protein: CASMGKMNTEAFF
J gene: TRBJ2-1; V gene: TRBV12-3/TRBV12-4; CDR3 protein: CASTYNNEQFF
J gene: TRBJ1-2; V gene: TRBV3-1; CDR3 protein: CASSLQRVNYGYTF
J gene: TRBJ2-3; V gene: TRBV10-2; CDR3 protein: CASSDFSSADTQYF
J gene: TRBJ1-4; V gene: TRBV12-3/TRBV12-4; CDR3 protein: CASRRTGNEKLFF
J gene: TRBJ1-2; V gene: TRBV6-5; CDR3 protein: CASTELGQGSYGYTF
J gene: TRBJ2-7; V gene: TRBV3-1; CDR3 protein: CASSQRGSGGYEQYF
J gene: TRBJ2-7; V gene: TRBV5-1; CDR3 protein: CASSLEDNARVQYF